This entry lists 16 T cell receptor beta chains sequenced from one sample in a study of cytomegalovirus exposure and HLA in healthy donors. PCR employed 60 Vbeta and 13 Jbeta primers. Profiling relied on immunoSEQ multiplex PCR, and the TCRdb table lists in-frame clones only, not all of them. The sample holds under 200,000 clones, 80% seen once. The specimen sequenced was PBMCs. These receptors originate from a woman aged 45-60 years in good health and CMV-seronegative.

For the CDR3, the DNA is TGTGCCAGTAGTATAGAAGGGGCAAGCAATCAGCCCCAGCATTTT. This translates into CASSIEGASNQPQHF. The chain has TRBV19 and TRBJ1-5; D may be TRBD1 (5 bases). The CDR3 sequence is 15 residues long. Germline V gene lookup returns CDR1 LNHDA and CDR2 SQIVND (reference sequence). V lost 0 bases and J 1 base, leaving 7 bases between the germline ends.

The CDR3 sequence is CASSWTSNGNTIYF. CDR3 in DNA: TGTGCCAGCAGCTGGACATCAAATGGAAACACCATATATTTT. The chain employs TRBV7-2 and TRBJ1-3, with D perhaps TRBD1 (5 bases). This CDR3 spans 14 amino acids. Trimming left V 4 bases short and J 3 bases short, with 10 bases between. In germline, CDR1 is SGHTA, CDR2 FQGNSA.

V and J are TRBV27 and TRBJ1-1; 7 nucleotides match TRBD1. Unmatched junction bases numbered 3, after V lost 8 bases and J lost 6 bases. The CDR3 has 11 amino acids. The germline gives CDR1 MNHEY, CDR2 SMNVEV (reference sequence). The DNA of the CDR3 is TGTGCCAGCCGCAGGGGGTCTGAAGCTTTCTTT. As protein: CASRRGSEAFF.

The chain couples TRBV5-1 to TRBJ1-2, with 7 bases fitting TRBD1. V shed 2 bases, J shed 2 bases, and the junction held 6 bases outside the gene matches. Germline CDR1 is SGHRS and CDR2 is YFSETQ. The CDR3 consists of 15 residues. CDR3 region: CASSLQGMGNYGYTF. The CDR3, as DNA: TGCGCCAGCAGCTTACAGGGGATGGGGAACTATGGCTACACCTTC.

V is TRBV19 and J is TRBJ2-1; 9 nucleotides match TRBD1. The trim removed 5 bases at V and 5 bases at J, leaving 7 bases unmatched. The CDR3 has 15 amino acids. Germline-derived CDR1 and CDR2 are LNHDA and SQIVND (reference sequence). The chain's CDR3 is CASSPYRGRDNEQFF. For the CDR3, the DNA is TGTGCCAGTAGTCCGTACAGGGGGCGCGACAATGAGCAGTTCTTC.

This chain joins TRBV6-4 and TRBJ2-3; TRBD2 agrees at 9 bases. CDR1 is MRHNA, CDR2 SNTAGT, per germline. The CDR3 length is 16 residues. With V trimmed by 3 bases and J by 2 bases, 6 bases remained unmatched. CDR3 region: CASSEGASGNTDTQYF. CDR3 in DNA: TGTGCCAGCAGTGAAGGGGCTAGCGGGAACACAGATACGCAGTATTTT.

The rearrangement links TRBV18 to TRBJ1-2; no reliable D call. CDR3 length: 14 amino acids. The V and J ends lost 2 bases and 0 bases respectively, with 7 bases between them. Germline V gene lookup returns CDR1 KGHSH and CDR2 LQKENI. CDR3 in DNA: TGTGCCAGCTCACCAGGACTTTCTAACTATGGCTACACCTTC. This translates into CASSPGLSNYGYTF.

J is TRBJ2-1 and V is TRBV5-1; the match to TRBD2 covers 12 bases. This CDR3 has 15 amino acids. Germline loops: CDR1 SGHRS, CDR2 YFSETQ. The ends lost 2 bases at V and 9 bases at J; junction bases unmatched: 6. CDR3 protein: CASSFLAGGGGEQFF. The CDR3 coding sequence is TGCGCCAGCAGCTTTCTAGCGGGAGGGGGGGGTGAGCAGTTCTTC.

V usage is TRBV19 and J usage is TRBJ2-2, with 8 nucleotides matching TRBD1. Looked up from germline, CDR1 is LNHDA and CDR2 is SQIVND (reference sequence). The CDR3 has 14 residues. Trimming took 4 bases from V and 7 from J; bases not matched to a gene: 5. CDR3 bases: TGTGCCAGTAGTACCAGGACAGGGTACGGGGAGCTGTTTTTT. It specifies CASSTRTGYGELFF.

The chain combines TRBV6-5 with TRBJ2-7; 7 nucleotides line up with TRBD2. J gave up 6 bases and V 7 bases, and 12 bases lay outside the gene matches. CDR3 length: 14 residues. Germline CDR1 MNHEY, CDR2 SVGAGI. CDR3 amino acids: CASTPPGGAREQYF. CDR3 in DNA: TGTGCCAGCACCCCGCCGGGGGGAGCTCGCGAGCAGTACTTC.

This clone is a singleton in its sample. The gene calls are TRBV2 and TRBJ2-7; 9 bases agree with TRBD1. CDR3 length: 15 residues. Losses at the gene ends were 9 bases for V and 0 bases for J; bases not matched to a gene: 9. The germline CDR1 and CDR2 sequences are SNHLY and FYNNEI. CDR3 amino acids: CASGGGQGSSYEQYF. The DNA of the CDR3 is TGTGCCAGTGGAGGGGGACAGGGAAGCTCCTACGAGCAGTACTTC.

The chain employs TRBV7-9 and TRBJ2-3; tentative D call: TRBD2 (6 bases). Trimming cost V 4 bases and J 0 bases, with 20 bases left between them. The CDR3 has 18 amino acids. Germline CDR1 and CDR2: SEHNR and FQNEAQ (reference sequence). This CDR3 is CASSYPGLGGPSTDTQYF. The CDR3 DNA sequence: TGTGCCAGCAGCTATCCCGGCCTCGGGGGTCCTAGCACAGATACGCAGTATTTT. Combining the CDR3 with reference TRBV7-9 and TRBJ2-3 gives the whole variable domain DTGVSQNPRHKITKRGQNVTFRCDPISEHNRLYWYRQTLGQGPEFLTYFQNEAQLEKSRLLSDRFSAERPKGSFSTLEIQRTEQGDSAMYLCASSYPGLGGPSTDTQYFGPGTRLTVL.

This clone was counted a few times. The chain links TRBV6-1 to TRBJ2-3, with TRBD1 as a possible D gene (6 bases). Trimming pared 5 bases from V and 0 bases from J, leaving 12 bases between. CDR3 size: 15 residues. Per germline, CDR1 MNHNS and CDR2 SASEGT. The CDR3 loop is CASSPGTTSTDTQYF. The CDR3 nucleotides are TGTGCCAGCAGTCCCGGGACAACTAGCACAGATACGCAGTATTTT.

The CDR3 DNA sequence: TGTGCCAGCAGCGGCGGGTGGTCTGGAAACACCATATATTTT. It is translated as CASSGGWSGNTIYF. The gene calls are TRBV7-2 and TRBJ1-3; D ambiguous. In germline, CDR1 is SGHTA, CDR2 FQGNSA. The CDR3 runs to 14 residues. The V end was cut by 5 bases, the J end by 1 base, with 9 bases between.

The chain carries TRBV27 and TRBJ1-2; D not certain. Germline V gives CDR1 MNHEY, CDR2 SMNVEV (reference sequence). V gave up 6 bases and J gave up 8 bases, with 16 bases separating them. The CDR3 consists of 13 residues. CDR3 sequence: CASRDGIFQGYTF. CDR3 nucleotides: TGTGCCAGCAGGGACGGGATTTTCCAGGGCTACACCTTC.

The chain recombines TRBV7-9 with TRBJ2-7; possibly TRBD2 for D (6 bases). Per the germline V gene, CDR1 is SEHNR and CDR2 is FQNEAQ (reference sequence). This CDR3 is built from 13 residues. The V gene lost 1 base and the J gene lost 6 bases, with 10 bases spanning the gap. For the CDR3, the DNA is TGTGCCAGCAGCTTAGACCTAGCGAGCGAGCAGTACTTC. This encodes CASSLDLASEQYF.